Below are 12 T cell receptor beta chains sequenced from a single sample in a study of T cell clonotyping in hematopoietic cell transplantation. Clones were read by immunoSEQ multiplex PCR, and TCRdb kept only the in-frame ones, dropping some. The data contain over 2,000 clones, around 80% of them singletons. The material was PBMCs, obtained 100 days after allogeneic stem cell transplant. The source of these receptors is a male patient in his fifties who had an allogeneic stem cell transplant from a related donor, so the T cells may come from the graft donor. Some clones in this sample may be carry-over from other donors' samples.

This chain connects TRBV6-6 to TRBJ1-4; tentative D call: TRBD1 (6 bases). There are 14 residues in the CDR3. Trimming took off 7 bases at V and 5 bases at J, with 14 bases between the two ends. In germline, CDR1 is MNHNY, CDR2 SVGAGI (reference sequence). CDR3 protein: CASTNWQGNEKLFF. The DNA of the CDR3 is TGTGCCAGCACCAACTGGCAGGGGAATGAAAAACTGTTTTTT.

The V and J genes are TRBV4-1 and TRBJ1-1; TRBD1 is a possible D gene (5 bases). The V and J ends lost 6 bases and 1 base respectively, with 12 bases between them. In germline, CDR1 is MGHRA, CDR2 YSYEKL. The CDR3 is 14 residues long. The CDR3 here is CASSHRTENTEAFF. The CDR3 DNA reads TGCGCCAGCAGTCACAGGACGGAGAACACTGAAGCTTTCTTT.

As regards this clone: One end of the junction is discordant with germline, which a read error may explain. CDR3 sequence: CASSVGGGGNNYNEQFF. In DNA, the CDR3 is TGTGCCAGCAGCGTAGGAGGAGGCGGCAATAACTACAACGAGCAGTTCTTC. The chain joins TRBV9 to TRBJ2-1; maybe TRBD2 (5 bases). The germline V gene has CDR1 SGDLS and CDR2 YYNGEE. The length of the CDR3 is 17 residues.

CDR3 sequence (DNA): TGTGCCTGGAGGGACCCCCTTAGCGGCAAAGAGACCCAGTACTTC. Translation gives CAWRDPLSGKETQYF. This chain connects TRBV30 to TRBJ2-5; a weak D match, TRBD2 (6 bases). The CDR3 contains 15 residues. Germline CDR1 reads GTSNPN; CDR2 reads SVGIG (reference sequence). Trimming took 3 bases from V and 3 from J, leaving 17 bases between them.

The chain carries TRBV5-1 and TRBJ2-7, with D hard to call. The CDR3 runs to 16 residues. Trimming took off 0 bases at V and 1 base at J, with 14 bases between the two ends. Germline CDR1 SGHRS, CDR2 YFSETQ. CDR3 amino acids: CASSLALSIGSYEQYF. The CDR3 DNA reads as TGCGCCAGCAGCTTGGCATTGTCGATAGGATCCTACGAGCAGTACTTC.

Comment on this clone: The junction departs from germline at one end; a sequencing error may be responsible. The chain has TRBV5-4 and TRBJ1-1, with D hard to call. This CDR3 is 13 amino acids long. Germline V gene sequence: CDR1 SGHNT, CDR2 YYREEE (reference sequence). The CDR3 DNA follows: TGTGCCAGCAGCTTGGGTGGGAGGAACCGAGCGCTTTTT. Translation: CASSLGGRNRALF.

The rearrangement joins TRBV19 to TRBJ1-5; the D is unclear. The V end was cut by 7 bases, the J end by 1 base, with 11 bases between. This CDR3 spans 14 amino acids. CDR1 and CDR2 (germline): LNHDA, SQIVND (reference sequence). CDR3 in amino acids: CASTMGWSNQPQHF. CDR3 DNA sequence: TGTGCCAGTACCATGGGTTGGAGCAATCAGCCCCAGCATTTT.

The rearrangement uses TRBV2 and TRBJ2-5, with 10 nucleotides matching TRBD1. Looked up from germline, CDR1 is SNHLY and CDR2 is FYNNEI. The V and J ends lost 8 bases and 5 bases, in that order; junction bases with no gene match: 11. The CDR3 has 15 residues. The DNA for the CDR3 is TGTGCCAGCGACCGGGACAGGGGTGTAGGGGAGACCCAGTACTTC. It codes for CASDRDRGVGETQYF. Complete variable domain (other parts from reference TRBV2 and TRBJ2-5): EPEVTQTPSHQVTQMGQEVILRCVPISNHLYFYWYRQILGQKVEFLVSFYNNEISEKSEIFDDQFSVERPDGSNFTLKIRSTKLEDSAMYFCASDRDRGVGETQYFGPGTRLLVL.

The V and J genes are TRBV29-1 and TRBJ2-2, with a tentative D call TRBD1 (7 bases). Germline V lookup: CDR1 SQVTM, CDR2 ANQGSEA. The CDR3 covers 14 residues. V lost 6 bases and J 0 bases, leaving 11 bases between the germline ends. The CDR3 DNA reads as TGCAGCGTGTCAGGGGGGCCGAACACCGGGGAGCTGTTTTTT. This codes for CSVSGGPNTGELFF.

The V and J genes are TRBV5-1 and TRBJ2-7, with 7 bases fitting TRBD2. Trimming at V came to 4 bases and at J to 6 bases, leaving 16 bases not matched to a gene. The CDR3 consists of 16 residues. Looked up from germline, CDR1 is SGHRS and CDR2 is YFSETQ. The CDR3 DNA follows: TGCGCCAGCAGCCTGGCGGGCGGAGGGACTACTCCCGAGCAGTACTTC. Protein product: CASSLAGGGTTPEQYF. The full variable domain, its missing parts supplied by reference TRBV5-1 and TRBJ2-7, is KAGVTQTPRYLIKTRGQQVTLSCSPISGHRSVSWYQQTPGQGLQFLFEYFSETQRNKGNFPGRFSGRQFSNSRSEMNVSTLELGDSALYLCASSLAGGGTTPEQYFGPGTRLTVT.

J is TRBJ2-3 and V is TRBV5-1; 14 positions agree with TRBD2. The ends lost 0 bases at V and 5 bases at J; junction bases unmatched: 5. The germline gives CDR1 SGHRS, CDR2 YFSETQ. The CDR3 is 17 residues long. CDR3 DNA sequence: TGCGCCAGCAGCTTGGAGACTAGCGGGGGGGCCAGAGATACGCAGTATTTT. Its protein product is CASSLETSGGARDTQYF.

This chain links TRBV27 with TRBJ2-7, with 7 bases aligning to TRBD1. The V segment lost 0 bases and the J segment 6 bases; nucleotides outside the gene matches: 5. This CDR3 contains 14 residues. Germline V gene lookup returns CDR1 MNHEY and CDR2 SMNVEV (reference sequence). The CDR3 DNA follows: TGTGCCAGCAGTTTATCCACAGGGGCGCGCGAGCAGTACTTC. This translates into CASSLSTGAREQYF.